One and the same sample provided the 15 T cell receptor beta chains below, sequenced in a study of radiotherapy plus CTLA-4 blockade in lung cancer (dated by TCRdb to 2016 to 2019). Library preparation was by the immunoSEQ multiplex PCR assay. The table comes from immuneACCESS by way of TCRdb, which keeps in-frame sequences with V and J called. Part of the clones is missing from these tables; in studies checked, under half for an unresolved V gene and the rest for unknown reasons. The sample includes tens of thousands of clones, with about 76% observed a single time. The top ten hold 3.2% of the sample. This material consisted of peripheral blood, taken from a patient treated with radiotherapy plus ipilimumab. Receptor source: a human donor with non-small cell lung cancer whose response to radiotherapy plus ipilimumab could not be evaluated.

This clone is a singleton in its sample. This rearrangement joins TRBV5-4 to TRBJ1-1; a possible D gene is TRBD1 (6 bases). CDR1 is SGHNT and CDR2 is YYREEE in the germline V gene (reference sequence). This CDR3 comprises 14 residues. V gave up 4 bases and J gave up 1 base, with 11 bases separating them. The CDR3 bases are TGTGCCAGCAGCCCTACGACAGGGAACACTGAAGCTTTCTTT. Protein: CASSPTTGNTEAFF.

This chain joins TRBV27 and TRBJ2-7; 8 bases match TRBD1. The CDR3 runs to 15 residues. Trimming took 2 bases from V and 5 from J; bases not matched to a gene: 8. CDR1 is MNHEY and CDR2 is SMNVEV in the germline V gene (reference sequence). The CDR3 nucleotides read TGTGCCAGCAGTTTAATGTCGGACAGGGCCCACGAGCAGTACTTC. Its translation: CASSLMSDRAHEQYF.

The chain recombines TRBV18 with TRBJ1-6, with unresolved D. The CDR3 consists of 14 residues. Germline loops: CDR1 KGHSH, CDR2 LQKENI. The ends were cut back, 8 bases at V and 6 bases at J, with 14 bases in the middle. CDR3 nucleotides: TGTGCCAGCACCCTGAGAGAAATTAATTCACCCCTCCACTTT. Protein sequence: CASTLREINSPLHF.

The chain joins TRBV28 to TRBJ2-5, with 7 bases that match TRBD2. CDR1 is MDHEN and CDR2 is SYDVKM in the germline V gene. V was pared by 5 bases and J by 5 bases, with 8 bases of the junction left unmatched. The CDR3 runs 14 residues. CDR3: CASSPRAGDETQYF. CDR3 nucleotide sequence: TGTGCCAGCAGTCCAAGGGCGGGAGACGAGACCCAGTACTTC.

This sequence joins TRBV28 and TRBJ2-1, with 11 nucleotides matching TRBD2. The CDR3 totals 15 residues. After removal of 7 bases from V and 5 bases from J, the junction contained 7 bases not matched to a gene. Germline CDR1 MDHEN, CDR2 SYDVKM. The CDR3 protein is CASTQGGLADNEQFF. In nucleotides, the CDR3 is TGTGCCAGCACCCAGGGGGGACTAGCGGACAATGAGCAGTTCTTC.

This chain uses TRBV6-1 with TRBJ1-1; the D gene is possibly TRBD1 (6 bases). The V gene lost 2 bases and the J gene lost 1 base, with 20 bases spanning the gap. The CDR3 consists of 18 residues. Germline V gene data show CDR1 as MNHNS and CDR2 as SASEGT. The CDR3 nucleotides are TGTGCCAGCAGTGAAATGGGGTGGGCAGGGGCAGGGAACACTGAAGCTTTCTTT. It translates to CASSEMGWAGAGNTEAFF.

The chain links TRBV6-4 to TRBJ2-3; 8 bases line up with TRBD1. The length of the CDR3 is 15 residues. V shed 4 bases and J 4 bases; nucleotides not matched to a gene: 7. Germline V gene lookup returns CDR1 MRHNA and CDR2 SNTAGT. The CDR3 coding sequence is TGTGCCAGCAGTGCCGACAGGGGTGCCCCAGATACGCAGTATTTT. This encodes CASSADRGAPDTQYF.

The V call is TRBV28, the J call TRBJ2-2, with a possible D match to TRBD1 (5 bases). The germline CDR1 and CDR2 sequences are MDHEN and SYDVKM. CDR3 length: 15 amino acids. V was clipped by 1 base and J by 4 bases, with 10 bases between them. The CDR3, as DNA: TGTGCCAGCAGTTTATCACGTCAGGGCACCGGGGAGCTGTTTTTT. Translation gives CASSLSRQGTGELFF.

The chain links TRBV18 to TRBJ2-7; D unresolved. V lost 2 bases and J lost 3, with 11 bases in between. CDR3 length: 14 residues. CDR1 and CDR2 from the germline V gene are KGHSH and LQKENI. The CDR3 DNA reads TGTGCCAGCTCACCAGAACAGAGTTACTACGAGCAGTACTTC. Its translation is CASSPEQSYYEQYF.

The chain employs TRBV9 and TRBJ2-1; 11 positions match TRBD2. J gave up 6 bases and V 0 bases, and 8 bases lay outside the gene matches. Per the germline V gene, CDR1 is SGDLS and CDR2 is YYNGEE. This CDR3 contains 17 residues. CDR3 protein: CASSVGIGTSGFNEQFF. The CDR3 region has the DNA TGTGCCAGCAGCGTAGGAATTGGGACTAGCGGATTCAATGAGCAGTTCTTC.

V gene TRBV2 combines with J gene TRBJ2-7, with a possible D match to TRBD1 (5 bases). V lost 2 bases to trimming and J lost 4 bases, with 12 bases between them. Germline V CDR1 and CDR2: SNHLY, FYNNEI. The CDR3 runs to 14 residues. The CDR3 region is CASSEQGIGYEQYF. The CDR3 coding sequence is TGTGCCAGCAGTGAACAGGGAATCGGGTACGAGCAGTACTTC.

The chain joins TRBV2 to TRBJ2-5; D not certain. The V and J ends lost 3 bases and 5 bases respectively, with 10 bases between them. Germline V gives CDR1 SNHLY, CDR2 FYNNEI. CDR3 length: 13 amino acids. CDR3 sequence: CASSDVSRETQYF. Here the CDR3 DNA reads TGTGCCAGCAGTGACGTTTCCCGGGAGACCCAGTACTTC.

The J gene is TRBJ2-2, the V gene TRBV11-2, with D possibly being TRBD1 (6 bases). Germline V gene lookup returns CDR1 SGHAT and CDR2 FQNNGV. The ends were cut back, 3 bases at V and 6 bases at J, with 14 bases in the middle. This CDR3 is built from 15 residues. Here the CDR3 reads CASSFTAGVAGELFF. CDR3 DNA sequence: TGTGCCAGCAGCTTTACCGCAGGGGTCGCCGGGGAGCTGTTTTTT.

This chain uses TRBV29-1 with TRBJ1-3; 9 bases align to TRBD1. Germline lookup yields CDR1 SQVTM and CDR2 ANQGSEA. The V gene end was trimmed by 7 bases and the J gene end by 0 bases; junction bases not matched to a gene: 7. The CDR3 consists of 15 residues. CDR3 coding DNA: TGCAGCGCCAGGACAGGGGCGCACTCTGGAAACACCATATATTTT. Protein: CSARTGAHSGNTIYF.

This clone was observed a single time. This sequence joins TRBV7-7 and TRBJ2-2; no reliable D call. The CDR3 spans 13 residues. V shed 5 bases and J shed 5 bases, with 9 bases lying between them. Looked up from germline, CDR1 is SSHAT and CDR2 is FNYEAQ (reference sequence). CDR3 nucleotides: TGTGCCAGCAGCCCGTCGTCGACCGGGGAGCTGTTTTTT. Its protein is CASSPSSTGELFF.